This TCR beta chain was found in a study of blood T cell repertoires in COVID-19. Turning to the study itself: Donors in the United States, Italy and Spain gave samples during acute or convalescent COVID-19. From T cells, B-cell-depleted T cells, or PBMCs came the material, which was cDNA or gDNA.

The germline gives CDR1 LGHDT, CDR2 YNNKEL (reference sequence). J lost 6 bases, V lost 0 bases, and 4 bases had no gene match. CDR3 size: 16 residues. Original analysis: Amplification with reference gene primers provided the estimates of nucleated cell counts. Repertoires were generated with immunoSEQ multiplex PCR, while TCRdb's copy carries only in-frame clones and drops some. Clone size and V and J calls were adopted from that table, with D and trimming inferred from the DNA. The sample records 100,000 to 150,000 clones, 60% to 75% being singletons. The table lists this clone with many counts. At the DNA level, this CDR3 is encoded by other sequences in the same sample as well.

This rearrangement joins TRBV3-1 (or the pseudogene TRBV3-2) to TRBJ2-3; TRBD2 aligns across 12 bases. Material: peripheral blood. The sequence was collected from a woman aged 70-85 years with acute or convalescent COVID-19. CDR3 DNA: TGTGCCAGCAGCCAAGAACGACTAGCGGGAGCGGATACGCAGTATTTT. Translated: CASSQERLAGADTQYF.